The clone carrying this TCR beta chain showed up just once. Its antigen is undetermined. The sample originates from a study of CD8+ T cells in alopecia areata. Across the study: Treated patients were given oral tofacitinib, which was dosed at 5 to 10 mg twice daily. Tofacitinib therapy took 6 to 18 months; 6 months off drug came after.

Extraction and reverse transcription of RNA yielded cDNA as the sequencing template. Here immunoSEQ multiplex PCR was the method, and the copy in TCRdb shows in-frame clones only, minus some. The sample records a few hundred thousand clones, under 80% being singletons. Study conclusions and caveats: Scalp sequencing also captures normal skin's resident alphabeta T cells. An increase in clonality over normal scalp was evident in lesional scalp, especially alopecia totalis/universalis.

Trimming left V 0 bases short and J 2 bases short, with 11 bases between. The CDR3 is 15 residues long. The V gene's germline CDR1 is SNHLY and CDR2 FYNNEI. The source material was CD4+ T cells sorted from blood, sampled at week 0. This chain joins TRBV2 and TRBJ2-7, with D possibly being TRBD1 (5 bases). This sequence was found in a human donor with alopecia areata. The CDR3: CASSEAPQVAYEQYF. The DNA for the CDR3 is TGTGCCAGCAGTGAAGCGCCACAGGTCGCCTACGAGCAGTACTTC.